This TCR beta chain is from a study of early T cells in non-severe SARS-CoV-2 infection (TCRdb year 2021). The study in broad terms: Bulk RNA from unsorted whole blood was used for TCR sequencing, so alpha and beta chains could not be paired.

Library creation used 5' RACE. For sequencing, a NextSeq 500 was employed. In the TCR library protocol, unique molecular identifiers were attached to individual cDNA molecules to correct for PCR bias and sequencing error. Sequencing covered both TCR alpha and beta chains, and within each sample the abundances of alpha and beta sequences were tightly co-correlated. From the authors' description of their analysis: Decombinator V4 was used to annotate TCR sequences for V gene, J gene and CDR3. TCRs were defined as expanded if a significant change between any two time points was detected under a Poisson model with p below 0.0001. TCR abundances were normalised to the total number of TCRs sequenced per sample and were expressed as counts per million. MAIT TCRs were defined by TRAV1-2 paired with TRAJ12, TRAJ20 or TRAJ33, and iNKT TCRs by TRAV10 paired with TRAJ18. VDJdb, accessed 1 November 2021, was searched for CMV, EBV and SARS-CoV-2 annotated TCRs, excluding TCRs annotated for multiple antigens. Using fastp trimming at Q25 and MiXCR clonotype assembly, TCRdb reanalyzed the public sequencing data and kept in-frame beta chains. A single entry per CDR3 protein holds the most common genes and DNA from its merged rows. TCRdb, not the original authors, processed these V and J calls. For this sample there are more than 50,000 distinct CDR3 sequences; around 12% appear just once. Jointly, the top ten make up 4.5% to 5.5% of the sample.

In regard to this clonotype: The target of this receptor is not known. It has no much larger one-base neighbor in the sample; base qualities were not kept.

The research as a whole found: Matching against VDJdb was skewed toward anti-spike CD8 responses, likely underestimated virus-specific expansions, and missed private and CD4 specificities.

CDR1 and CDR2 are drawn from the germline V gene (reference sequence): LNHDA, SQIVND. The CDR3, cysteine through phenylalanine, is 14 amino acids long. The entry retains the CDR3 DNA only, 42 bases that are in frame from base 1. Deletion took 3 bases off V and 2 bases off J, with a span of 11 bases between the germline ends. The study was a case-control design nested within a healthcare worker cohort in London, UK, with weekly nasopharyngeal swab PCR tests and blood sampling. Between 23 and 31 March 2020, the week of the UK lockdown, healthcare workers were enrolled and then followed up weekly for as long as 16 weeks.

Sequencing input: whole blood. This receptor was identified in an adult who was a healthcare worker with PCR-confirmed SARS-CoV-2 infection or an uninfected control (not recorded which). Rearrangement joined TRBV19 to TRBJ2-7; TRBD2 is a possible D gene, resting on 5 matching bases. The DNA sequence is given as TGTGCCAGTAGTATGGAGGAGACCCCCTACGAGCAGTACTTC. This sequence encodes CASSMEETPYEQYF.